The 4 T cell receptor beta chains below all came from one sample that was sequenced in a study of cytomegalovirus exposure and HLA in healthy donors. Primers for the PCR totalled 60 Vbeta and 13 Jbeta. Clones were sequenced by immunoSEQ multiplex PCR, and TCRdb holds only the in-frame ones, with some missing. The table lists some 120,000 clones, with less than 3% in the top ten. Sequencing was done on a sample of PBMCs. The receptors stem from a man aged 25-45 years in good health and CMV-seronegative.

The V and J genes are TRBV5-6 and TRBJ2-3; 10 bases map to TRBD2. With V trimmed by 1 base and J by 5 bases, 7 bases remained unmatched. Germline values: CDR1 SGHDT, CDR2 YYEEEE. The CDR3 loop spans 16 amino acids. The CDR3 DNA reads as TGTGCCAGCAGCTTGCTAGGACTAGCGGAAGAAGATACGCAGTATTTT. Translated, it gives CASSLLGLAEEDTQYF.

The rearrangement uses TRBV7-9 and TRBJ1-1, with TRBD1 matching 9 bases. Germline V gene sequence: CDR1 SEHNR, CDR2 FQNEAQ (reference sequence). With V trimmed by 7 bases and J by 1 base, 7 bases remained unmatched. The CDR3 has 15 residues. The CDR3 is CASNRVDRGNTEAFF. The CDR3 bases are TGTGCCAGCAACAGGGTGGACAGGGGGAACACTGAAGCTTTCTTT.

V and J are TRBV18 and TRBJ1-1; D is ambiguous. Germline CDR1 KGHSH, CDR2 LQKENI. V was clipped by 2 bases and J by 4 bases, with 20 bases between them. This CDR3 is built from 17 residues. The CDR3 DNA is TGTGCCAGCTCACCATTAGTCGCCCAGGCAGTGGGCACTGAAGCTTTCTTT. This encodes CASSPLVAQAVGTEAFF.

The gene calls are TRBV4-2 and TRBJ1-6; D ambiguous. Trimming left V 0 bases short and J 0 bases short, with 12 bases between. The CDR3 consists of 18 residues. CDR1 is LGHNA and CDR2 is YNFKEQ in the germline V gene. Here the CDR3 reads CASSQDRVQSSYNSPLHF. The CDR3 nucleotides are TGTGCCAGCAGCCAAGACCGGGTTCAGAGCTCCTATAATTCACCCCTCCACTTT.